In its sample, the clone carrying this T cell receptor (beta chain) was seen a few times. The authors ran a second PCR of about 6 to 11 cycles using a sample-barcoded 5' primer and a J-beta primer mix. Every sample returned 2.5 million or more CDR3-containing paired-end reads. From the 5' RACE reads, TCRdb called clonotypes with MiXCR, one entry per CDR3 protein. The data hold approximately 780,000 distinct CDR3 sequences, with more than 25% observed a single time. The data derive from a study of blood T cells in healthy people across ages. Unmatched junction bases numbered 6, after V lost 4 bases and J lost 2 bases. The CDR3 length is 15 residues. Each sample yielded at least 5 micrograms of PBMC total RNA. Another study also made use of these data, one on T cells of mothers and their children. That paper adds: For the second PCR, the M1S primer put in sample barcodes and 2-4 random nucleotides. Related and unrelated pairs show similar shaping of TCR recombination output by thymic selection.

The source of this sequence is a boy younger than 18 in good health. What was sequenced was blood. The J gene is TRBJ2-3, the V gene TRBV12-3 or TRBV12-4; 7 nucleotides agree with TRBD1. CDR3 region: CASSSAGTATDTQYF. DNA of the CDR3: TGTGCCAGCAGTTCTGCTGGGACAGCCACAGATACGCAGTATTTT.